The T cell receptor beta chain described here comes from a study of T cell responses to AZD1222 COVID-19 vaccine. Whole-study results and caveats: Scientists sampled the repertoires only once the peak T cell response had passed. Just a handful of AZD1222 recipients tested seropositive at baseline. Once two AZD1222 doses were given, Spike-specific TCR breadth and depth went up.

Germline loops: CDR1 ENHRY, CDR2 SYGVKD. Trimming shortened V by 10 bases and J by 1 base, and 5 bases separated the two germline ends. The length of the CDR3 is 10 residues. A remark on this clone: Its specificity is unknown.

Here immunoSEQ multiplex PCR was the method, and the copy in TCRdb shows in-frame clones only, minus some. Here the sample spans approximately 100,000 clones, about 88% being singletons. This specimen was peripheral blood, taken 28 days after the second AZD1222 dose. The J gene is TRBJ2-7, the V gene TRBV10-3; D not certain. The TCR was taken from an adult who received the AZD1222 COVID-19 vaccine. The CDR3 is CATGSYEQYF. DNA of the CDR3: TGTGCCACTGGATCCTACGAGCAGTACTTC.